These T cell receptor beta chains were read from a single sample in a study of T cells in Graves' hyperthyroidism and ophthalmopathy. TCRdb used MiXCR to reprocess the multiplex PCR reads, holding one entry per CDR3 protein. The sample consists of about 570,000 distinct CDR3 sequences, under 60% of them appearing once. Sequencing was carried out using peripheral blood or thyroid tissue (not recorded which). These receptor sequences come from an adult woman with Graves' disease, either hyperthyroidism or ophthalmopathy (not recorded which). CDR3s leave out the opening cysteine and the closing phenylalanine or tryptophan. The order of the fields is CDR3 length, V gene, J gene, CDR3 protein.

14,TRBV18,TRBJ1-1,ASSPTRQVVKPEAF
13,TRBV7-6,TRBJ2-7,ASSLSGQGVYEQY
10,TRBV5-1,TRBJ2-7,ASSLTGNEQY
11,TRBV30,TRBJ1-2,ACPQGAGYGYT
11,TRBV6-4,TRBJ1-2,ASKRTGQRGYT
11,TRBV6-6,TRBJ2-6,ASGPSGTNVLT
13,TRBV5-1,TRBJ1-1,ASSEGDRVTTEAF
13,TRBV28,TRBJ1-1,ASSPKTPMNTEAF
11,TRBV27,TRBJ1-2,ASSSQVHYGYT
12,TRBV28,TRBJ1-6,ASSPPADPSALH
11,TRBV2,TRBJ1-1,ASRPRQNTEAF
14,TRBV6-5,TRBJ1-1,ASSYIRTAMNTEAF
10,TRBV12-3/TRBV12-4,TRBJ2-7,ASSRRNYEQY
14,TRBV7-2,TRBJ2-2,ASSSLLAGVSWELF
13,TRBV20-1,TRBJ2-3,SATPLAGYTDTQY
11,TRBV25-1,TRBJ2-7,ASSGWDGYEQY
12,TRBV20-1,TRBJ2-2,SALRGLDTGELF
12,TRBV7-6,TRBJ1-4,ASSLEGSGKKLF
10,TRBV12-3/TRBV12-4,TRBJ1-1,ASRDVDTEAF
12,TRBV9,TRBJ2-5,ASSATGVGETQY
11,TRBV7-9,TRBJ2-2,ASSGRGSGELF
10,TRBV2,TRBJ1-2,ASSFLPQGDT
11,TRBV12-3/TRBV12-4,TRBJ1-5,ASSPDRPEPQH
11,TRBV7-9,TRBJ1-5,ASSLKAGEPQH
13,TRBV12-3/TRBV12-4,TRBJ2-7,ASSPPWAGSYEQY
12,TRBV7-2,TRBJ2-5,ASSVVGGGETQY
13,TRBV19,TRBJ2-5,ASRRRDRARETQY
12,TRBV10-2,TRBJ2-7,ASSLPGHRYEQY
11,TRBV15,TRBJ1-1,ATSSGSNTEAF
11,TRBV4-2,TRBJ1-4,ASSQVQGEKLF
10,TRBV7-3,TRBJ2-2,TSSRTGGELF
14,TRBV9,TRBJ1-1,ASSQPRGGRGIEAF
13,TRBV5-1,TRBJ1-1,ASSSGPTVGTEAF
13,TRBV10-3,TRBJ1-2,AISESKGQGIGYT
12,TRBV20-1,TRBJ1-6,SAKAGGSNSPLH
10,TRBV20-1,TRBJ1-1,SANRLNTEAF
12,TRBV5-1,NA,ASSWALATNEQF
12,TRBV7-6,TRBJ1-5,ASSLGSRNQPQH
9,TRBV20-1,TRBJ2-7,SAGLAVLQY
10,TRBV19,TRBJ1-1,ASSIQGTEAF
14,TRBV28,TRBJ2-7,ASSRQFLSGHNEQY
15,TRBV4-1,TRBJ2-7,ASSQSPLAGVSYEQY
12,TRBV6-2/TRBV6-3,TRBJ1-2,ASRGGGSNYGYT
13,TRBV20-1,TRBJ1-6,SARDQQGWYSPLH
8,TRBV20-1,TRBJ1-1,SARDAKAF